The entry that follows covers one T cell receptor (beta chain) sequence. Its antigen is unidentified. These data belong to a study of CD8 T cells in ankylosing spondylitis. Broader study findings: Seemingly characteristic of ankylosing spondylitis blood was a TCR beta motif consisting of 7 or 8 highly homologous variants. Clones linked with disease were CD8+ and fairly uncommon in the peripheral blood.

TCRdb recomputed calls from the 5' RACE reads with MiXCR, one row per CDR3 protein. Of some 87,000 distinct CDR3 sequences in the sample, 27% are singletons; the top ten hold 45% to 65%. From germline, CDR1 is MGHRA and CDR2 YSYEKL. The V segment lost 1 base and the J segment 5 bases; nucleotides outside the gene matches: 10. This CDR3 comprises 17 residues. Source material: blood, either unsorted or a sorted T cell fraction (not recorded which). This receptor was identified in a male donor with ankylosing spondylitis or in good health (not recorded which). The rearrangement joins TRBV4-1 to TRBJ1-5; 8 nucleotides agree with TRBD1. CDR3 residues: CASSQGMDRVGDQPQHF. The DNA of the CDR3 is TGCGCCAGCAGCCAAGGTATGGACAGGGTAGGCGATCAGCCCCAGCATTTT.